The present T cell receptor (beta chain) was sequenced within a study of technical replicates of blood from a few donors. Unmatched junction bases numbered 13, after V lost 3 bases and J lost 4 bases. Germline CDR1 reads SGHRS; CDR2 reads YFSETQ. CDR3 length equals 18 residues. Profiled with immunoSEQ multiplex PCR; TCRdb holds only in-frame clones, not every one. The sample has some 70,000 clones, less than 97% seen once; the top ten hold roughly 0.24%. This clonotype was sampled from a human donor in good health. Sequenced sample: T cells isolated from PBMCs. This chain joins TRBV5-1 and TRBJ2-2; TRBD1 matches at 9 bases. The chain's CDR3 is CASSWDRDRALVTGELFF. DNA of the CDR3: TGCGCCAGCAGCTGGGACCGGGACAGGGCGTTGGTCACCGGGGAGCTGTTTTTT. Drawing the rest from reference TRBV5-1 and TRBJ2-2, the complete variable domain is KAGVTQTPRYLIKTRGQQVTLSCSPISGHRSVSWYQQTPGQGLQFLFEYFSETQRNKGNFPGRFSGRQFSNSRSEMNVSTLELGDSALYLCASSWDRDRALVTGELFFGEGSRLTVL.